The sequence of this T cell receptor beta chain was determined in a study of blood T cells in healthy people across ages. A second PCR, run for about 6 to 11 cycles, used a sample-barcoded 5' primer plus a J-beta primer mix. Each TCR beta cDNA got a 12-nucleotide random molecular identifier. Via MiXCR, TCRdb re-called the 5' RACE reads, giving one row per CDR3 protein. The sample shows about 940,000 distinct CDR3 sequences, about 48% of them seen only once. Only a few counts were recorded for this clonotype. Its antigen is currently unknown. Overall study findings and caveats: Underestimates were what the diversity estimates from one million T cells were considered to be.

CDR3 length: 16 amino acids. The germline V gene encodes CDR1 SGHTA and CDR2 FQGTGA. V was cut by 4 bases and J by 4 bases, with 19 bases left in between. The source is a man in his thirties or forties in good health. This chain uses TRBV7-3 with TRBJ1-2; D gene ambiguous. Sample: blood. This CDR3 reads CASSSAPAEKAYGYTF. In DNA, the CDR3 is TGTGCCAGCAGCTCGGCCCCAGCCGAAAAAGCCTATGGCTACACCTTC.